Listed below are T cell receptor beta chains from one sample, sequenced in a study of cytomegalovirus exposure and HLA in healthy donors. Assay: immunoSEQ multiplex PCR; the TCRdb copy retains only in-frame clones and omits some. The table lists roughly 120,000 clones, 70% to 90% of them singletons, with 4.4% in the top ten. Sequenced: PBMCs. These receptors came from a man aged 18 to 35 in good health and CMV-seropositive. Both conserved end residues are part of each CDR3. The D gene is left open where the match is weak. Not all rows give a size; the values are once, few, many and, for expanded clones, a class.

j_call,v_call,cdr3_length,d_call,clone_size,cdr3_nt,cdr3_aa
TRBJ2-3,TRBV7-9,15,-,once,TGTGCCAGCAGCCAGAATTACCTCAGCACAGATACGCAGTATTTT,CASSQNYLSTDTQYF
TRBJ2-1,TRBV19,13,-,-,TGTGCCAGTAGCCGTGACACCTTCAATGAGCAGTTCTTC,CASSRDTFNEQFF
TRBJ1-1,TRBV6-1,14,-,-,TGTGCCAGCAGTAGAGAGAGAATGAACACTGAAGCTTTCTTT,CASSRERMNTEAFF
TRBJ2-2,TRBV9,17,-,-,TGTGCCAGCAGCGCGCCTCGGCGGGGCGCGAACACCGGGGAGCTGTTTTTT,CASSAPRRGANTGELFF
TRBJ1-6,TRBV19,15,-,-,TGTGCCAGTAGGGAGAGTGGTTTTGGAAATTCACCCCTCCACTTT,CASRESGFGNSPLHF
TRBJ2-7,TRBV5-6,14,-,-,TGTGCCAGCAGCCACAGGATACGCTTGTACGAGCAGTACTTC,CASSHRIRLYEQYF
TRBJ1-1,TRBV6-5,14,-,-,TGTGCCAGCAGTTACTCAGAGGGAGCCGCCGGAGCTTTCTTT,CASSYSEGAAGAFF
TRBJ2-1,TRBV7-7,14,TRBD2,once,TGTGCTAGCAGCTTAGCGCGGGGGGCGGGTGAGCAGTTCTTC,CASSLARGAGEQFF
TRBJ2-5,TRBV9,14,-,-,TGTGCCAGCAGCGTAGGCGGGGCTTGGGAGACCCAGTACTTC,CASSVGGAWETQYF
TRBJ2-3,TRBV6-4,15,TRBD1,few,TGTGCCAGCAGTGAGGGACAGGGGGAAGGAGATACGCAGTATTTT,CASSEGQGEGDTQYF
TRBJ2-7,TRBV7-2,14,-,-,TGTGCCAGCAGCTTAGGCCAGGGGACCTACGAGCAGTACTTC,CASSLGQGTYEQYF
TRBJ1-4,TRBV2,14,-,-,TGTGCCAGCAGTGAAAAGGGGCCCCTGAAAAAACTGTTTTTT,CASSEKGPLKKLFF
TRBJ2-3,TRBV2,14,TRBD2,once,TGTGCCAGCAGTGGAAGCGGGGGGGCAGATACGCAGTATTTT,CASSGSGGADTQYF
TRBJ2-7,TRBV7-8,13,-,-,TGTGCCAGCAGCTCCATGGGGAGGTTCGAGCAGTACTTC,CASSSMGRFEQYF
TRBJ2-5,TRBV5-6,14,-,-,TGTGCCAGCAGCTTGGCACGGGGGTTAAAGACCCAGTACTTC,CASSLARGLKTQYF
TRBJ1-1,TRBV18,13,-,-,TGTGCCAGCTCACCGACACCCACGGCTGAAGCTTTCTTT,CASSPTPTAEAFF
TRBJ2-7,TRBV15,15,-,-,TGTGCCACCAGCAGAGATTTCGGGTCCGTAGACGAGCAGTACTTC,CATSRDFGSVDEQYF
TRBJ1-4,TRBV6-1,12,-,-,TGTGCCAGCCGACAGCCTAATGAAAAACTGTTTTTT,CASRQPNEKLFF
TRBJ1-1,TRBV5-4,15,TRBD1,once,TGTGCCAGCAGCTTGGAGGGACAGCGCTTCACTGAAGCTTTCTTT,CASSLEGQRFTEAFF
TRBJ2-1,TRBV19,15,TRBD1,-,TGTGCCAGTAGTTTGGGACAGGGGGCAGGAAATGAGCAGTTCTTC,CASSLGQGAGNEQFF
TRBJ2-2,TRBV19,14,TRBD1,-,TGTGCCAGTACCTTGACAGGGACCACCGGGGAGCTGTTTTTT,CASTLTGTTGELFF
TRBJ1-2,TRBV11-2,14,-,once,TGTGCCAGCAGCCGGGGGAGCTTAATGCATGGCTACACCTTC,CASSRGSLMHGYTF
TRBJ2-1,TRBV7-8,14,TRBD1,-,TGTGCCAGCAGCTCGGGACAGGGAGACAATGAGCAGTTCTTC,CASSSGQGDNEQFF
TRBJ2-7,TRBV27,12,TRBD1,few,TGTGCCAGCAGGGGACAGGGGGGGGAGCAGTACTTC,CASRGQGGEQYF
TRBJ1-2,TRBV10-1,16,-,-,TGCGCCAGCAGTGAGCTATCGGGGGATCGGGGGGCTGGCTACACCTTC,CASSELSGDRGAGYTF
TRBJ2-3,TRBV7-9,17,-,-,TGTGCCAGCACCCCAACTGGGGGCGGGGGACGCACAGATACGCAGTATTTT,CASTPTGGGGRTDTQYF
TRBJ1-2,TRBV27,13,-,-,TGTGCCAGCAGTTCCCAGGGGAACTATGGCTACACCTTC,CASSSQGNYGYTF
TRBJ1-1,TRBV4-3,14,-,-,TGCGCCAGCAGCCCACAGGGCGTCAGCACTGAAGCTTTCTTT,CASSPQGVSTEAFF
TRBJ2-7,TRBV4-2,16,-,-,TGTGCCAGCAGCCAACCTTCGGACACCTACTCCTACGAGCAGTACTTC,CASSQPSDTYSYEQYF
TRBJ2-7,TRBV5-4,14,-,-,TGTGCCAGCAGCTTTTCGGGGGGCCTGGACGAGCAGTACTTC,CASSFSGGLDEQYF
TRBJ1-2,TRBV5-1,15,TRBD1,few,TGCGCCAGCAGTCCTGAGGACAGGGACCGTGAAGGCTACACCTTC,CASSPEDRDREGYTF
TRBJ1-2,TRBV2,16,-,-,TGTGCCAGCAGTGAAGAGAGTACTGGGACTGTCTATGGCTACACCTTC,CASSEESTGTVYGYTF
TRBJ1-6,TRBV7-2,14,TRBD1,few,TGTGCCAGCAGCTTTCGGGACAGAAGTTCACCCCTCCACTTT,CASSFRDRSSPLHF